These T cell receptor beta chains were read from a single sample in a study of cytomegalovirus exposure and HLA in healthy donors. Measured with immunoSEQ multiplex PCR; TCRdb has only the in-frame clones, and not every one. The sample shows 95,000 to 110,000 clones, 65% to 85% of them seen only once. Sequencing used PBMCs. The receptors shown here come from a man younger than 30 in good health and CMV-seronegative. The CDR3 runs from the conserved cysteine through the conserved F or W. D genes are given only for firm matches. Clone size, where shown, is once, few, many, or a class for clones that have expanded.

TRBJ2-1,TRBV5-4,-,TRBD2,TGTGCCAGCAGCTTAGCGGGGCCCTCCTACAATGAGCAGTTCTTC,CASSLAGPSYNEQFF
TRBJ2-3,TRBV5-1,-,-,TGCGCCAGCAGCCGGCAGGCAGATACGCAGTATTTT,CASSRQADTQYF
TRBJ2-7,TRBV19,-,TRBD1,TGTGCCAGTAGTACCTCCCGGGACAGGGTCTACGAGCAGTACTTC,CASSTSRDRVYEQYF
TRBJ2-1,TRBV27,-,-,TGTGCCAGCAGTTTTGGCCAGGAGCAGTTCTTC,CASSFGQEQFF
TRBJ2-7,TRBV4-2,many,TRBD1,TGTGCCAGCAGCCAAGAGGGACAGGGGGCGGACGAGCAGTACTTC,CASSQEGQGADEQYF
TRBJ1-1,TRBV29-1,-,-,TGCAGCGTGAGAGTTGGGTCGTCGGGAGCTTTCTTT,CSVRVGSSGAFF
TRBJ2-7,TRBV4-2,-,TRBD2,TGTGCCAGCAGCCTGGTACTAGCGGGGAGCGAGCAGTACTTC,CASSLVLAGSEQYF
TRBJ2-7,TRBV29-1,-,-,TGCAGCGTTGAAACATCTCTCTCCGAGCAGTACTTC,CSVETSLSEQYF
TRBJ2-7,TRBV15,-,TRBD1,TGTGCCACCAGTTACAGGGGGCAAGCTCACGAGCAGTACTTC,CATSYRGQAHEQYF
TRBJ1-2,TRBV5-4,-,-,TGTGCCAGCAGCGCTAGTGTCAGCTACACCTTC,CASSASVSYTF
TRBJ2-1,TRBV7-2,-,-,TGTGCCAGCAGCCTGGCACTAGGGCCCAATGAGCAGTTCTTC,CASSLALGPNEQFF
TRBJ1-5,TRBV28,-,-,TGTGCCAGCACCAGGGGAGGCAATCAGCCCCAGCATTTT,CASTRGGNQPQHF
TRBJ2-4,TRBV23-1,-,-,TGCGCCAGCATCACAAAAGCCAAAAACATTCAGTACTTC,CASITKAKNIQYF
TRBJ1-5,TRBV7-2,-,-,TGTGCCAGCAGCTTGGCTCCTTCTAGGCAGCCCCAGCATTTT,CASSLAPSRQPQHF
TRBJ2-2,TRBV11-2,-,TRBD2,TGTGCCAGCAGCTTAGGGACCCGACTAGCGGGGCCTTCCACCGGGGAGCTGTTTTTT,CASSLGTRLAGPSTGELFF
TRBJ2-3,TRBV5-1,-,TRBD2,TGCGCCAGCAGCGGGACTAGCGGGGGTAGCACAGATACGCAGTATTTT,CASSGTSGGSTDTQYF
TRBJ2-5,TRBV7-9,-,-,TGTGCCAGCAGCGACAGACTCGGACAGAAAGAGACCCAGTACTTC,CASSDRLGQKETQYF
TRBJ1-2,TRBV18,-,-,TGTGCCAGCTCGCCGGTCGTAGCTAACTATGGCTACACCTTC,CASSPVVANYGYTF
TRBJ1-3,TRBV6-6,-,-,TGTGCCAGCAGTTACGTAGGGAGCTCTGGAAACACCATATATTTT,CASSYVGSSGNTIYF
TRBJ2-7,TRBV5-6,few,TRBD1,TGTGCCAGCAGCCAACAGGGACAGGGGGCCTACGAGCAGTACTTC,CASSQQGQGAYEQYF
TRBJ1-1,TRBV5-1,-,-,TGCGCCAGCAGGGGGAGAGGGCAGATACACACTGAAGCTTTCTTT,CASRGRGQIHTEAFF
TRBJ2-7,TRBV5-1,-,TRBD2,TGCGCCAGCACCCTGGGACTAGCGGGCCTCTGGGGCGAGCAGTACTTC,CASTLGLAGLWGEQYF
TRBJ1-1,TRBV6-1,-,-,TGTGCCAGCAGTAAACAGCAGGGGATTACTGAAGCTTTCTTT,CASSKQQGITEAFF
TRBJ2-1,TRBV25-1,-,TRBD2,TGTGCCAGCAGTGAATGGGGCGGGGGTCCCTACAATGAGCAGTTCTTC,CASSEWGGGPYNEQFF
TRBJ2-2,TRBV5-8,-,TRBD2,TGTGCCAGCAGCCTGACTAGCGCAGCAACCGGGGAGCTGTTTTTT,CASSLTSAATGELFF
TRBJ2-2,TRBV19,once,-,TGTGCCAGTAGTGCGGGGGCCCCCCACACCGGGGAGCTGTTTTTT,CASSAGAPHTGELFF
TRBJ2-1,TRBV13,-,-,TGTGCCAGCAGCAAGAGCTACAATGAGCAGTTCTTC,CASSKSYNEQFF
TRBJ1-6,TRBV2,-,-,TGTGCCAGCAGTGACAATTTGCGGAATTCACCCCTCCACTTT,CASSDNLRNSPLHF
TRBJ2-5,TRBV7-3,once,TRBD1,TGTGCCAGCAGCTTGCTACCGGGGACAGGGGAGGAGACCCAGTACTTC,CASSLLPGTGEETQYF
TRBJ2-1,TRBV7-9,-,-,TGTGCCAGCACCCCGGATGAGGATGAGCAGTTCTTC,CASTPDEDEQFF
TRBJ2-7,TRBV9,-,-,TGTGCCAGCAGCGTTGGAGGGGACGAGCAGTACTTC,CASSVGGDEQYF
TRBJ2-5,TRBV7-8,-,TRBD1,TGTGCCAGCAGCTTTGAGACAGGGGGGCGGGAGACCCAGTACTTC,CASSFETGGRETQYF
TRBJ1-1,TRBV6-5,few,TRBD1,TGTGCCAGCAGCTACATGGAGGGACAGGGAGGAACTGAAGCTTTCTTT,CASSYMEGQGGTEAFF
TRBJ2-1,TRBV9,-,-,TGTGCCAGCAGCGCAGGTTCCCGGGACTCCAATGAGCAGTTCTTC,CASSAGSRDSNEQFF
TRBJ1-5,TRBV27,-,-,TGTGCCAGCAGTCCCTCCATGGGGCATCAGCCCCAGCATTTT,CASSPSMGHQPQHF
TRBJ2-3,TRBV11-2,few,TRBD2,TGTGCCAGCAGCTTAGGACTAGCGGGGGGAAGCACAGATACGCAGTATTTT,CASSLGLAGGSTDTQYF
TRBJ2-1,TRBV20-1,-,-,TGCAGTGCTAAACAGCCCAATGAGCAGTTCTTC,CSAKQPNEQFF
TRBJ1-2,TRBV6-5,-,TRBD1,TGTGCCAGCACCCAGCCGGGACAGGGGACGTATGGCTACACCTTC,CASTQPGQGTYGYTF
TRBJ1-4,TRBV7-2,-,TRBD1,TGTGCCAGCAGCTTGGCAGGGGGCATTGTACGCGAAAAACTGTTTTTT,CASSLAGGIVREKLFF
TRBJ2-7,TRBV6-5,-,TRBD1,TGTGCCAGCAAGCCTGCGAGGGACAGGGGTAACGAGCAGTACTTC,CASKPARDRGNEQYF
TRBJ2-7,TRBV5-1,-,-,TGCGCCAGCAGCTTGGGTGGCAGGGAAGGCGAGCAGTACTTC,CASSLGGREGEQYF
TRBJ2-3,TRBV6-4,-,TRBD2,TGTGCCAGCAGTGACTCGGCGGGGGGTGGAGATACGCAGTATTTT,CASSDSAGGGDTQYF
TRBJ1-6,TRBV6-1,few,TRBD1,TGTGCCAGCAGGGCCGACAGGGATAATTCACCCCTCCACTTT,CASRADRDNSPLHF
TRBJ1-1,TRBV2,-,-,TGTGCCAGCAGTGAAGCGCCAGGCACTAACACTGAAGCTTTCTTT,CASSEAPGTNTEAFF
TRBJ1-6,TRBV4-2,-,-,TGTGCCAGCAGCCAAGCAAATTCACCCCTCCACTTT,CASSQANSPLHF